The 15 T cell receptor beta chains listed next were all sequenced from one sample in a study of tumor and adjacent non-tumor tissue in lung cancer. The library came from three nested PCR rounds adapted from ARM-PCR protocols. MiXCR was run by TCRdb on the multiplex PCR reads, yielding one entry per CDR3 protein. Of 60,000 to 70,000 distinct CDR3 sequences in the sample, roughly 77% are singletons; the top ten hold 35% to 50%. The template was RNA from unsorted bulk tissue. This non-tumor lung sample came from over 3 cm beyond the tumor edge. Sequences were obtained from distant non-tumor lung tissue. Every receptor here comes from a man in his fifties or sixties with non-small cell lung cancer.

A word on this clonotype: The germline gene is not matched at one end of the junction; a read error may be the cause. V gene TRBV4-1 combines with J gene TRBJ1-1, with D uncertain. Germline-derived CDR1 and CDR2 are MGHRA and YSYEKL. This CDR3 spans 13 amino acids. This chain's CDR3 is CASSKDPVEVAFF. CDR3 nucleotides: TGCGCCAGCAGCAAAGATCCCGTGGAAGTGGCTTTCTTT.

This clonotype was observed a handful of times. Mismatch with germline at one junction end may stem from a read error. This chain links TRBV20-1 with TRBJ2-1; 9 nucleotides align to TRBD2. Per germline, CDR1 DFQATT and CDR2 SNEGSKA (reference sequence). The CDR3 has 15 amino acids. The CDR3 reads CSARDVRGGLNKQFF. In DNA, the CDR3 is TGCAGTGCTAGAGATGTGCGGGGGGGGCTCAATAAGCAGTTCTTC.

V usage is TRBV29-1 and J usage is TRBJ2-7; possible D gene TRBD2, 5 bases. The CDR3 totals 12 residues. Germline CDR1 SQVTM, CDR2 ANQGSEA. With 6 bases removed from V and 4 bases from J, the gap between germline ends came to 13 bases. This CDR3 reads CSVEAWGYEQYF. The CDR3 DNA sequence: TGCAGCGTGGAGGCATGGGGATACGAGCAGTACTTC.

The V call is TRBV5-4, the J call TRBJ2-6; D gene uncertain. V shed 7 bases and J shed 0 bases, with 8 bases lying between them. CDR1 SGHNT and CDR2 YYREEE come from the germline V gene (reference sequence). The CDR3 runs 14 residues. The CDR3 loop is CASLVRSGANVLTF. The CDR3 DNA sequence: TGTGCCAGCTTGGTTCGCTCTGGGGCCAACGTCCTGACTTTC.

Comment on this clonotype: At one of its ends the junction is not consistent with the germline gene, which may arise from a read error. The rearrangement uses TRBV11-3 and TRBJ2-2; 7 nucleotides match TRBD2. The germline gives CDR1 SGHNT, CDR2 YENEEA. The CDR3 loop spans 13 amino acids. The CDR3 nucleotides read TGTGCCAACAGCCTACGGGAGGTCGGGGAGCTGTTTTTT. Its translation: CANSLREVGELFF.

In this sample, this clonotype turned up many times. A read error may produce the germline difference seen at one junction end. The CDR3 region has the DNA TGTGCCAGCAACTTAGACTACAATGGGCAGTTCTTC. This encodes CASNLDYNGQFF. The V call is TRBV11-1, the J call TRBJ2-1; maybe TRBD2 (5 bases). This CDR3 comprises 12 residues. CDR1 is SGHAT and CDR2 is FQDESV in the germline V gene (reference sequence).

By sample share, this clonotype is medium-sized (0.01 to 0.1%). CDR3: CASSQTAIGGTEAFF. CDR3 bases: TGTGCCAGCAGTCAGACCGCCATAGGTGGAACTGAAGCTTTCTTT. V gene TRBV6-5 combines with J gene TRBJ1-1; D unclear. Trimming cost V 5 bases and J 5 bases, with 18 bases left between them. The CDR3 totals 15 residues. Germline loops: CDR1 MNHEY, CDR2 SVGAGI.

Regarding this clonotype: A junction end diverges from the germline sequence, so it may reflect a read error. This chain connects TRBV12-5 to TRBJ2-1, with 11 positions matching TRBD2. Germline assignment: CDR1 LGHNT and CDR2 FRNRAP. This CDR3 has 15 amino acids. This CDR3 is CTSGSGTSGYNEQFF. CDR3 bases: TGCACTAGTGGTTCCGGGACTAGCGGCTACAATGAGCAGTTCTTC.

About this clonotype: Without the conserved terminal phenylalanine or tryptophan, this CDR3 likely stems from a read error. The chain employs TRBV6-2 or TRBV6-3 and TRBJ2-7, with a possible D match to TRBD2 (6 bases). In germline, CDR1 is MNHEY, CDR2 SVGEGT. The ends were cut back, 10 bases at V and 2 bases at J, with 18 bases in the middle. The length of the CDR3 is 14 residues. CDR3 in DNA: TGTGCCAACCGGGGGTGGGGACCAACCTACGAGCAGTACCTC. This gives the protein CANRGWGPTYEQYL.

V and J are TRBV7-2 and TRBJ1-5; no clear D. This CDR3 comprises 15 residues. Germline-derived CDR1 and CDR2 are SGHTA and FQGNSA. V shed 1 base and J shed 4 bases, with 11 bases lying between them. Here the CDR3 DNA reads TGTGCCAGCAGCTTAGGAGGGTCTTGGAATCAGCCCCAGCATTTT. It encodes CASSLGGSWNQPQHF.

Concerning this clonotype itself: One end of the junction is discordant with germline, which a read error may explain. The V call is TRBV4-1, the J call TRBJ2-1; the match to TRBD2 covers 10 bases. The CDR3 length is 18 residues. Germline CDR1 MGHRA, CDR2 YSYEKL. The CDR3 region is CASSQEGLGLAAFYEQFF. CDR3 in DNA: TGCGCCAGCAGTCAAGAGGGGCTAGGACTAGCGGCCTTCTATGAGCAGTTCTTC.

Concerning this clonotype: The junction differs from germline at one of its ends, possibly a read error. The rearrangement uses TRBV19 and TRBJ2-6; D gene ambiguous. This CDR3 contains 15 residues. Per germline, CDR1 LNHDA and CDR2 SQIVND (reference sequence). The CDR3 here is CASSAAVSGPNVLTF. The CDR3 coding sequence is TGTGCCAGTAGTGCGGCGGTCTCTGGGCCCAACGTTCTGACTTTC. Full variable domain (rest looked up from reference TRBV19 and TRBJ2-6): DGGITQSPKYLFRKEGQNVTLSCEQNLNHDAMYWYRQDPGQGLRLIYYSQIVNDFQKGDIAEGYSVSREKKESFPLTVTSAQKNPTAFYLCASSAAVSGPNVLTFGAGSRLTVL.

The sample holds a few counts of this clonotype. A read error is possible here, since a much larger clone lies one base away. The chain recombines TRBV5-1 with TRBJ2-2; unclear D gene. Germline V gene lookup returns CDR1 SGHRS and CDR2 YFSETQ. This CDR3 spans 14 amino acids. The germline V and J ends were trimmed by 7 bases and 5 bases, with 15 bases remaining between them. The CDR3 reads CASASNSGTGELFF. CDR3 bases: TGCGCCAGCGCCTCCAACAGTGGGACCGGGGAGCTGTTTTTT.

This clonotype was observed once. The junction departs from germline at one end; a sequencing error may be responsible. The chain employs TRBV6-2 or TRBV6-3 and TRBJ2-1; a weak D match, TRBD2 (5 bases). Germline V gives CDR1 MNHEY, CDR2 SVGEGT. The CDR3 covers 17 residues. The CDR3, as DNA: TGTACCAGCGGTTACAATATACGTGGGAGTTTCCCCCCTGAGCAGTTCTTC. It codes for CTSGYNIRGSFPPEQFF.

The chain combines TRBV6-5 with TRBJ2-2; TRBD2 agrees at 9 bases. CDR3 length: 15 residues. The junction had 5 bases not matched to a gene; V was cut back by 7 bases and J by 2 bases. Looked up from germline, CDR1 is MNHEY and CDR2 is SVGAGI. CDR3 bases: TGTGCCAGCACCATGCTAGCGGGAAACACCGGGGAGCTGTTTTTT. Protein: CASTMLAGNTGELFF.